The source of this T cell receptor beta chain is a study of T cell changes during pregnancy in multiple sclerosis (dated by TCRdb to between 2019 and 2020). Notes on the research overall: Changes in the T cell repertoire over the course of pregnancy were examined in this study in women with multiple sclerosis.

The junction carries 18 bases between V and J, which are trimmed by 6 bases and 9 bases respectively. The CDR1 and CDR2 encoded by the germline V gene are MGHDK and SYGVNS. There are 14 amino acids in the CDR3, from cysteine to phenylalanine inclusive. CDR3 DNA only is kept here, 42 bases in frame from base 1. The protocol used for the library was the immunoSEQ multiplex PCR assay. TCRdb provides this immuneACCESS table in a form limited to in-frame rearrangements. Some clones are lacking; in checked studies, under half of them reflect an unresolved V gene, and why the rest are absent is not known. A total of some 40,000 clones appear in this sample, approximately 94% of them only once. The leading ten clones occupy around 0.33% of the sample. Notes on this clone: The antigen it recognizes is unknown. No clone much larger than this one lies a single base away; base qualities are absent.

This receptor was identified in a female donor with multiple sclerosis, enrolled in a pregnancy study. Source: CD4+ T cells from peripheral blood mononuclear cells, taken after pregnancy. The sequence links TRBV25-1 to TRBJ1-5, with TRBD1 tentatively as D gene (5 bases match). The CDR3 is CASSEAGGNTPQHF. Here is the DNA: TGTGCCAGCAGCGAAGCCGGGGGAAATACGCCCCAGCATTTT. The variable domain in full, with residues beyond the CDR3 obtained from the reference TRBV25-1 and TRBJ1-5 genes, is EADIYQTPRYLVIGTGKKITLECSQTMGHDKMYWYQQDPGMELHLIHYSYGVNSTEKGDLSSESTVSRIRTEHFPLTLESARPSHTSQYLCASSEAGGNTPQHFGDGTRLSIL.